The rows below give T cell receptor beta chains drawn from one sample of a study of CD4 T cells in relation to SARS-CoV-2 and coronaviruses. Sequencing used immunoSEQ multiplex PCR; TCRdb keeps in-frame clones, though not all of them. The sample lists 55,000 to 70,000 clones, more than 85% occurring once. The sequenced sample consisted of naive CD4+ T cells from PBMCs. The receptor source for this set is a human donor in good health. The CDR3 runs from the conserved cysteine through the conserved F or W. Fields, in order: clone size, V gene, D gene, J gene, CDR3 DNA, CDR3 protein. A D gene is named only where the DNA matches it firmly. Part of the rows lack a size; the others show once, few, many or a class for expanded clones.

clone size: -; V gene: TRBV4-3; D gene: -; J gene: TRBJ1-4; CDR3 DNA: TGCGCCAGCAGCCAAGACCCCGGGGTATTTGAAAAACTGTTTTTT; CDR3 protein: CASSQDPGVFEKLFF
clone size: -; V gene: TRBV5-1; D gene: TRBD1; J gene: TRBJ1-1; CDR3 DNA: TGCGCCAGCAGCTTGTCACAGGGGGCGCCTGCCCCCGAAGCTTTCTTT; CDR3 protein: CASSLSQGAPAPEAFF
clone size: -; V gene: TRBV28; D gene: TRBD2; J gene: TRBJ2-7; CDR3 DNA: TGTGCCAGCAGTTTGTCCGCACCTAGCGGGGGCTCGTTCTTC; CDR3 protein: CASSLSAPSGGSFF
clone size: -; V gene: TRBV6-1; D gene: -; J gene: TRBJ2-7; CDR3 DNA: TGTGCCAGCAGTAAAGAGCGGGACAGGTCCTACGAGCAGTACTTC; CDR3 protein: CASSKERDRSYEQYF
clone size: -; V gene: TRBV5-1; D gene: -; J gene: TRBJ2-5; CDR3 DNA: TGCGCCAGCAGCTTGGTGCAGGGGCGGTATGAGACCCAGTACTTC; CDR3 protein: CASSLVQGRYETQYF
clone size: -; V gene: TRBV6-1; D gene: -; J gene: TRBJ1-1; CDR3 DNA: TGTGCCAGCAGTGAGTTCCACACTGAAGCTTTCTTT; CDR3 protein: CASSEFHTEAFF
clone size: -; V gene: TRBV6-2/TRBV6-3; D gene: -; J gene: TRBJ1-2; CDR3 DNA: TGTGCCAGCAGTTACCCCCAGGAAGTGGGGGGATACTATGGCTACACCTTC; CDR3 protein: CASSYPQEVGGYYGYTF
clone size: -; V gene: TRBV6-5; D gene: -; J gene: TRBJ1-2; CDR3 DNA: TGTGCCAGCACCTTAGGGACTTTTGGCTACACCTTC; CDR3 protein: CASTLGTFGYTF
clone size: -; V gene: TRBV5-1; D gene: -; J gene: TRBJ2-1; CDR3 DNA: TGCGCCAGCAGCGGCACCGGACAGAGTTACAATGAGCAGTTCTTC; CDR3 protein: CASSGTGQSYNEQFF
clone size: once; V gene: TRBV30; D gene: -; J gene: TRBJ2-5; CDR3 DNA: TGTGCCTGGAGTTCTAGCGCGATCGAGACCCAGTACTTC; CDR3 protein: CAWSSSAIETQYF
clone size: -; V gene: TRBV27; D gene: TRBD1; J gene: TRBJ2-7; CDR3 DNA: TGTGCCAGCAGTTCCCTTAAGTTACCGACAGGGAACGAGCAGTACTTC; CDR3 protein: CASSSLKLPTGNEQYF
clone size: -; V gene: TRBV2; D gene: -; J gene: TRBJ2-4; CDR3 DNA: TGTGCCAGCACAAGGGAAGCCAAAAACATTCAGTACTTC; CDR3 protein: CASTREAKNIQYF
clone size: -; V gene: TRBV5-4; D gene: TRBD1; J gene: TRBJ1-2; CDR3 DNA: TGTGCCAGCAGCTTGGTGACAGGGAACTATGGCTACACCTTC; CDR3 protein: CASSLVTGNYGYTF
clone size: -; V gene: TRBV29-1; D gene: -; J gene: TRBJ2-7; CDR3 DNA: TGCAGCGTTGCCCAAGGACGGGACTACGAGCAGTACTTC; CDR3 protein: CSVAQGRDYEQYF
clone size: -; V gene: TRBV19; D gene: TRBD1; J gene: TRBJ1-2; CDR3 DNA: TGTGCCAGTAGTCCACAGGGGTCCGGCTACACCTTC; CDR3 protein: CASSPQGSGYTF
clone size: -; V gene: TRBV7-9; D gene: -; J gene: TRBJ1-5; CDR3 DNA: TGTGCCAGCAGCGCCCTCGGGGGCCAGCAGCCCCAGCATTTT; CDR3 protein: CASSALGGQQPQHF
clone size: -; V gene: TRBV28; D gene: -; J gene: TRBJ2-7; CDR3 DNA: TGTGCCAGCAGTTTATTGGGTCCGGGAACCCTAGGTGCGGAGGAGCAGTACTTC; CDR3 protein: CASSLLGPGTLGAEEQYF
clone size: once; V gene: TRBV20-1; D gene: -; J gene: TRBJ2-1; CDR3 DNA: TGCAGTGCTAGTAGGGACCCCTACAATGAGCAGTTCTTC; CDR3 protein: CSASRDPYNEQFF
clone size: -; V gene: TRBV6-1; D gene: -; J gene: TRBJ1-6; CDR3 DNA: TGTGCCAGCAGTGATAGAGGGGTTAGCTCCTATAATTCACCCCTCCACTTT; CDR3 protein: CASSDRGVSSYNSPLHF
clone size: once; V gene: TRBV6-5; D gene: TRBD1; J gene: TRBJ2-1; CDR3 DNA: TGTGCCAGCAGTTACTCGCAGGACAGGGGGCTCGATGAGCAGTTCTTC; CDR3 protein: CASSYSQDRGLDEQFF
clone size: -; V gene: TRBV5-1; D gene: TRBD1; J gene: TRBJ1-2; CDR3 DNA: TGCGCCAGCAGCTCGGGGACAGGGGACTATGGCTACACCTTC; CDR3 protein: CASSSGTGDYGYTF
clone size: -; V gene: TRBV11-2; D gene: TRBD1; J gene: TRBJ2-2; CDR3 DNA: TGTGCCAGCAGCACAAGGACAGGGGTCGTCACCGGGGAGCTGTTTTTT; CDR3 protein: CASSTRTGVVTGELFF
clone size: -; V gene: TRBV15; D gene: TRBD1; J gene: TRBJ2-3; CDR3 DNA: TGTGCCACCAGCAGAGTGGGGACAGGGGGCGCAGATACGCAGTATTTT; CDR3 protein: CATSRVGTGGADTQYF
clone size: -; V gene: TRBV5-1; D gene: TRBD1; J gene: TRBJ1-4; CDR3 DNA: TGCGCCAGCAGCCATGGGACAGGGCTAACTAATGAAAAACTGTTTTTT; CDR3 protein: CASSHGTGLTNEKLFF
clone size: -; V gene: TRBV29-1; D gene: -; J gene: TRBJ1-2; CDR3 DNA: TGCAGCGTCGAGGGCTCTGGCTACACCTTC; CDR3 protein: CSVEGSGYTF